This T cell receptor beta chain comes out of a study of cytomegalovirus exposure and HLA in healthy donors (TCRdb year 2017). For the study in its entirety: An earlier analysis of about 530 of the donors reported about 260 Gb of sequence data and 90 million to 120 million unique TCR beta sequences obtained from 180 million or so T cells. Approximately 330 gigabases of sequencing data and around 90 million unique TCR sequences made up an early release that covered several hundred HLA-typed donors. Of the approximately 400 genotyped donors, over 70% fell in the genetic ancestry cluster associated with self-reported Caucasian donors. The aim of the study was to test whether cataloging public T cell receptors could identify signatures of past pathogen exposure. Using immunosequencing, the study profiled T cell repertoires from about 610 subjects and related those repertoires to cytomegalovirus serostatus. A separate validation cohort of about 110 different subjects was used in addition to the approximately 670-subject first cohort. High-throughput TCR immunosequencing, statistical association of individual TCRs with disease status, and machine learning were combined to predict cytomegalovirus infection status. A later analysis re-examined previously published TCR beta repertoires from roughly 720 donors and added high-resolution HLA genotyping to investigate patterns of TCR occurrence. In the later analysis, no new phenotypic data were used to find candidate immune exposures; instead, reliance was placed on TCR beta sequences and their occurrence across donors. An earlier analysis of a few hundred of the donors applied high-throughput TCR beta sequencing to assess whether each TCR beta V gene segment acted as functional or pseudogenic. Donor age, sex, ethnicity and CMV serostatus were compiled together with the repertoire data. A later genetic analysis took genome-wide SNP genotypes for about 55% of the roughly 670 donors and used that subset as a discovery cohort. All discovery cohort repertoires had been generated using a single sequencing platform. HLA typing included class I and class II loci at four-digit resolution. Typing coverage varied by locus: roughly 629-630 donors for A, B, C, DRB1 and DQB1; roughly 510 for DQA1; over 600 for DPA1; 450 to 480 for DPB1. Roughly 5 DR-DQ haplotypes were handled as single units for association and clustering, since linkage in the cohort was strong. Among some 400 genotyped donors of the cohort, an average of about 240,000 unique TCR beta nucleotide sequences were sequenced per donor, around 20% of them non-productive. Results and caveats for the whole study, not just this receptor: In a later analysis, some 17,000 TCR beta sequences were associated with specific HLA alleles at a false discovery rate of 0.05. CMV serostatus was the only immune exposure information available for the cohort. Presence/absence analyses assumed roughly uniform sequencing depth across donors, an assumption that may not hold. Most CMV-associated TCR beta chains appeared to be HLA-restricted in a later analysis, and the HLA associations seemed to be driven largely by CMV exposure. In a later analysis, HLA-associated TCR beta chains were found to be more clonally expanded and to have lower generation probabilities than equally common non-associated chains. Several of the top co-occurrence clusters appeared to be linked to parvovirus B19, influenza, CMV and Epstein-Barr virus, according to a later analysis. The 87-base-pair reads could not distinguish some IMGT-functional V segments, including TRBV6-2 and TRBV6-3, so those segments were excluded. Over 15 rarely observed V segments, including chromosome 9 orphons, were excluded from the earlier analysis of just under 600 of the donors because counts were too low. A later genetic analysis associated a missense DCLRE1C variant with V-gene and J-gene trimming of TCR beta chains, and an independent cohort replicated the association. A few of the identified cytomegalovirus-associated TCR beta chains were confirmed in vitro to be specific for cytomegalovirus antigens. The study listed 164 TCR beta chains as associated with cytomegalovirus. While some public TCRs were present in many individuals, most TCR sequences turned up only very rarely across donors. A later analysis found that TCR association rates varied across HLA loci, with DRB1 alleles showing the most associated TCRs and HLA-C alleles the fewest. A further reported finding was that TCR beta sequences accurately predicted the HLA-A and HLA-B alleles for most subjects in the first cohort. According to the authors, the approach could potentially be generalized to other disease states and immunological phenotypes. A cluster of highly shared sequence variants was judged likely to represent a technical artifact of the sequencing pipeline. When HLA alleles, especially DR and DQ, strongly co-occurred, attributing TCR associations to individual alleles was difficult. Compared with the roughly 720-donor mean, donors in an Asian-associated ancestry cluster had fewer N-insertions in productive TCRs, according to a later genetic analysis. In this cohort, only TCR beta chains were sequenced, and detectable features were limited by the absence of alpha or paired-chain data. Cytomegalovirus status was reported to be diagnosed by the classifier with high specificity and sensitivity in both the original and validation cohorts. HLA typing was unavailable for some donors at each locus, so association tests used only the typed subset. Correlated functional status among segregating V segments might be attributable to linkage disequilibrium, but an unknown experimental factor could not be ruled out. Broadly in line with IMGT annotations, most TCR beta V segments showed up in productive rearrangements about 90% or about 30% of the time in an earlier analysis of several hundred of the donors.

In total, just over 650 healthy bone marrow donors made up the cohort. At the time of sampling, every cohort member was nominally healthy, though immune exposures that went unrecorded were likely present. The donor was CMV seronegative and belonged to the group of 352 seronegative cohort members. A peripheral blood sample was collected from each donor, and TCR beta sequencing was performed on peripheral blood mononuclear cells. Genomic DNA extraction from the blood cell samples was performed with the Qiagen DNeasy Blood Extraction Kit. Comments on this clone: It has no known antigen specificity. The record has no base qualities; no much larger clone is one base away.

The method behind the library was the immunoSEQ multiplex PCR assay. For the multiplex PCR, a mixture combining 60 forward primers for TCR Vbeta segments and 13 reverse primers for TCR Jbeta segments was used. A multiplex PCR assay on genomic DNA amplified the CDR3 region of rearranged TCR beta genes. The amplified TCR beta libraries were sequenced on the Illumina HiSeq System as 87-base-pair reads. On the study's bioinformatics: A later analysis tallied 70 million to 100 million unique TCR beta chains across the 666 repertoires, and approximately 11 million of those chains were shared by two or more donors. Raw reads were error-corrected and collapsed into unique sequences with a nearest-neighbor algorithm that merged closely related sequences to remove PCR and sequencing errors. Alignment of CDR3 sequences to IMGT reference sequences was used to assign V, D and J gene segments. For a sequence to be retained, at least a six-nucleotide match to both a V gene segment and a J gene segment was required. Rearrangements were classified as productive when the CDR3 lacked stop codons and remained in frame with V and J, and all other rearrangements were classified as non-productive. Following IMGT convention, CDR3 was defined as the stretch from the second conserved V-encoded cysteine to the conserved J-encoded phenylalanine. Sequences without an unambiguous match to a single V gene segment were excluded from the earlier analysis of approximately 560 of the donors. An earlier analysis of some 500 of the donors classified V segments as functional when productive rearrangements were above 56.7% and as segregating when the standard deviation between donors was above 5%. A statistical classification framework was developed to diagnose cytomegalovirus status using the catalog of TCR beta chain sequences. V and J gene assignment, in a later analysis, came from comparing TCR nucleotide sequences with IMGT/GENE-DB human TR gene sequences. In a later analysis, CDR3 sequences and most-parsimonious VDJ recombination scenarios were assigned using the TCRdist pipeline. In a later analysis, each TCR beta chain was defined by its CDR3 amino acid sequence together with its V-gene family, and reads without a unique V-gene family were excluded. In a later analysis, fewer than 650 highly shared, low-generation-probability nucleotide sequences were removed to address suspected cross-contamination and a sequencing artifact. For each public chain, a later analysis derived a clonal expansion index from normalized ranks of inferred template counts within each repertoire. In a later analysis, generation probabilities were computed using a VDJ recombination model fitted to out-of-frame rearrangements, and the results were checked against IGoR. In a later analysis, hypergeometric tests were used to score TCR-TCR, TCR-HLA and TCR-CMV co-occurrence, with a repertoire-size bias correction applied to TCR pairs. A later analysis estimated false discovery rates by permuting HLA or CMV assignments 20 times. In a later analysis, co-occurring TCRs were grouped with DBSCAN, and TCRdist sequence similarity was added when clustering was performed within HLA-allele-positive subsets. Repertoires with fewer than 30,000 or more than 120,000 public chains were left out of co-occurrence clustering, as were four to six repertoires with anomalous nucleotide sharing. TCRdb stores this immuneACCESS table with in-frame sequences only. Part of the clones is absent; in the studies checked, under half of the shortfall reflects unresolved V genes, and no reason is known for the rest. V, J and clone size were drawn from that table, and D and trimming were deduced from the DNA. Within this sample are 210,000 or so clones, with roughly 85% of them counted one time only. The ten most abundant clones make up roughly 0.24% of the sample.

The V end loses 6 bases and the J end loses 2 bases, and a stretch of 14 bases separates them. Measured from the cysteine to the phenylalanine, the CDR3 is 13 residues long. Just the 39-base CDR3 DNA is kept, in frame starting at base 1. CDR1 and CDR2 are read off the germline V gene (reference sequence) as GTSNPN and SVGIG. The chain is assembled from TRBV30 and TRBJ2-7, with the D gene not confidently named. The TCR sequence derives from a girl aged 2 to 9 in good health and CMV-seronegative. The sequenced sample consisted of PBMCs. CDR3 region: CACQFISAYEQYF. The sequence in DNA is TGTGCCTGCCAGTTCATCTCAGCCTACGAGCAGTACTTC.